This is a list of T cell receptor beta chains from one sample in a study of T cell clusters in autoimmune cytopenias. No DNA is given; TCRdb re-called the multiplex PCR reads and lists each CDR3 protein once. The sample has 6,100 or so distinct CDR3 sequences. These records were also assigned to another study, of T cell repertoires in aging, cancer and after chemotherapy.

Source material: peripheral blood. All receptors derive from a human donor in good health. CDR3s include the opening cysteine and the closing phenylalanine or tryptophan. A row's size may be missing; if present it is once, few, many or a size class.

TRBV30	medium-sized	TRBJ1-1	CAWSTDGNTEAFF
TRBV7-9	.	TRBJ2-7	CASSAGPNSDEQYF
TRBV6-1	.	TRBJ1-6	CATQDPLTRDRYNSPLHF
TRBV7-9	.	TRBJ2-7	CASSFRDRGDYEQYF
TRBV29-1	medium-sized	TRBJ2-4	CSVATGENIQYF
TRBV6-5	.	TRBJ2-7	CASRPSGQSAYEQYF
TRBV12-3/TRBV12-4	.	TRBJ1-6	CASSSDRDYSPLHF
TRBV19	.	TRBJ2-1	CASSIDRRRDEQFF
TRBV6-5	.	TRBJ1-4	CASSWSQEGPPNEKLFF
TRBV6-2/TRBV6-3	.	TRBJ2-2	CASSYLTTETGELFF
TRBV19	.	TRBJ2-7	CASSRVGQGFYEQYF
TRBV20-1	.	TRBJ2-5	CSANPPTGGDGTQYF
TRBV6-6	.	TRBJ2-3	CASSYWLAGGTDTQYF
TRBV27	.	TRBJ2-3	CASTSFHRTRSDTQYF
TRBV12-3/TRBV12-4	.	TRBJ2-5	CASSLWGGSQETQYF
TRBV19	.	TRBJ1-6	CASSETVNSPLHF
TRBV6-5	.	TRBJ1-6	CASSYSGTGVTYNSPLHF
TRBV5-4	.	TRBJ1-1	CASSNYRGQPEAFF
TRBV29-1	.	TRBJ2-3	CSDRGSSDTQYF
TRBV5-1	.	TRBJ2-1	CASSSSGRGYNEQFF
TRBV19	.	TRBJ2-6	CASSKIAVGANVLTF
TRBV7-6	medium-sized	TRBJ2-1	CASSPIDKVYNEQFF
TRBV6-2/TRBV6-3	.	TRBJ2-2	CASSYDAGDTGELFF